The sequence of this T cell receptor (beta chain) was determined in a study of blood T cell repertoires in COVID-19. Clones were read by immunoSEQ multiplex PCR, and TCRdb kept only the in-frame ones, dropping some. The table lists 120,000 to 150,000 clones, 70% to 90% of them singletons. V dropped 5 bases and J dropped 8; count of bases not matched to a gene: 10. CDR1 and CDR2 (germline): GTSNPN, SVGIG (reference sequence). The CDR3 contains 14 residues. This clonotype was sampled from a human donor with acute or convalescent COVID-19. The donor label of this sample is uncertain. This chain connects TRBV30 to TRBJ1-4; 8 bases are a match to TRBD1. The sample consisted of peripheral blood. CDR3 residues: CAWGETGAGEKLFF. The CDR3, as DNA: TGTGCCTGGGGGGAGACAGGGGCGGGAGAAAAACTGTTTTTT.